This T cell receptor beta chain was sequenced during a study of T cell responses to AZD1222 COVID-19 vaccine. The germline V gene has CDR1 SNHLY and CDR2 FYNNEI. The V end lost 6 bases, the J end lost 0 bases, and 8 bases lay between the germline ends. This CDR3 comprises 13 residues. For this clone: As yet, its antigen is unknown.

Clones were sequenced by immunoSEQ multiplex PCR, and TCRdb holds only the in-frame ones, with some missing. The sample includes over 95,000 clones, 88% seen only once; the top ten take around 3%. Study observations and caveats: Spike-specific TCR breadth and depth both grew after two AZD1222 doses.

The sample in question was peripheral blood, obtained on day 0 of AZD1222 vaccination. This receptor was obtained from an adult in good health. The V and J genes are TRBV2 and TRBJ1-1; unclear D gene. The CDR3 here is CASRAEMNTEAFF. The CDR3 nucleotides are TGTGCCAGCAGAGCAGAAATGAACACTGAAGCTTTCTTT.